A selection of T cell receptor beta chains follows, all from one sample in a study of T cells in localized non-small cell lung cancer. This table comes from immunoSEQ multiplex PCR, and its TCRdb copy is limited to in-frame clones, with some not included. Counted here are about 33,000 clones, 90% occurring once; the ten biggest clones make up around 4.1%. This sample comprised peripheral blood, obtained before any cancer treatment. All receptors derive from a man aged 40-75 years with stage I lung adenocarcinoma. CDR3s include the opening cysteine and the closing phenylalanine or tryptophan. Each record gives: V gene, D gene, J gene, clone size, CDR3 DNA, CDR3 protein. The D gene is left open where the match is weak. Clone size is stated in some rows and not others, as once, few, many or a class when expanded.

>TRBV9|TRBD2|TRBJ2-2|-
TGTGCCAGCAGCGTAGTGAGTAGCGGGCGCACCGGGGAGCTGTTTTTT
CASSVVSSGRTGELFF
>TRBV27|TRBD1|TRBJ2-7|-
TGTGCCAGCAGTAGGGACAGGGGCTACGAGCGGTACTTC
CASSRDRGYERYF
>TRBV10-2|-|TRBJ1-1|-
TGCGCCAGCAGTGGGTCGGGAACTGAAGCTTTCTTT
CASSGSGTEAFF
>TRBV29-1|-|TRBJ2-7|-
TGCAGCGTTGCTGACGGGGGTTGGGGGCAGTACTTC
CSVADGGWGQYF
>TRBV5-8|TRBD1|TRBJ1-1|-
TGTGCCAGCGGGACAGGGGGCATCGGCACTGAAGCTTTCTTT
CASGTGGIGTEAFF
>TRBV18|TRBD1|TRBJ2-1|-
TGTGCCAGCTCCCACCGGGACAGTCGAAATGAGCAGTTCTTC
CASSHRDSRNEQFF
>TRBV29-1|TRBD1|TRBJ1-2|-
TGCAGCGTTGATGGACAGGGGGCTGGCTACACCTTC
CSVDGQGAGYTF
>TRBV14|-|TRBJ1-1|once
TGTGCCAGCAGCCCCCGATCGGTTATCGCCGAAGCTTTCTTT
CASSPRSVIAEAFF
>TRBV18|-|TRBJ1-5|-
TGTGCCAGCTCATCGGGAGGAGATAGCAATCAGCCCCAGCATTTT
CASSSGGDSNQPQHF
>TRBV9|-|TRBJ2-5|-
TGTGCCAGCAGCACCTCTAGTGGGGGACAAGAGACCCAGTACTTC
CASSTSSGGQETQYF
>TRBV7-6|TRBD1|TRBJ2-3|-
TGTGCCAGCAGCTCGTACGGACAGGGCTTTAACACAGATACGCAGTATTTT
CASSSYGQGFNTDTQYF
>TRBV19|-|TRBJ1-1|-
TGTGCCAGTAGTATATCAGGGGCCTCGGGGAACACTGAAGCTTTCTTT
CASSISGASGNTEAFF
>TRBV19|-|TRBJ1-1|-
TGTGCCAGTACCCTAAGGGGGGTAAGCACTGAAGCTTTCTTT
CASTLRGVSTEAFF
>TRBV5-1|-|TRBJ2-3|-
TGCGCCAGCAGCTTGTACACTCAAGGGGGACCAGATACGCAGTATTTT
CASSLYTQGGPDTQYF
>TRBV5-1|-|TRBJ2-7|-
TGCGCCAGCAGCTTTGGGCAGGGACCCTACGAGCAGTACTTC
CASSFGQGPYEQYF
>TRBV30|TRBD2|TRBJ2-5|once
TGTGCCTGTACGGGACTAGCGGGGACCCAGTACTTC
CACTGLAGTQYF
>TRBV6-1|-|TRBJ1-1|-
TGTGCCAGCAGTGCCCGGGGAGGGAACACTGAAGCTTTCTTT
CASSARGGNTEAFF
>TRBV5-5|TRBD1|TRBJ2-6|-
TGTGCCAGCAGCCGAGGGACAGGGAACTCTGGGGCCAACGTCCTGACTTTC
CASSRGTGNSGANVLTF
>TRBV15|-|TRBJ2-6|once
TGTGCCACCGGGCGGAGAGCGGACGTCCTGACTTTC
CATGRRADVLTF
>TRBV10-3|-|TRBJ1-5|-
TGTGCCATCAGTGACAGAGGGCAGGGTGATCAGCCCCAGCATTTT
CAISDRGQGDQPQHF
>TRBV5-1|TRBD1|TRBJ2-6|-
TGCGCCAGCAGCTTGGCCGTTGGACAGGGAGGCACTGGGGCCAACGTCCTGACTTTC
CASSLAVGQGGTGANVLTF
>TRBV19|-|TRBJ1-2|-
TGTGCCAGTAGTATCGGAGGGGGGAACCATCTAAGCTATGGCTACACCTTC
CASSIGGGNHLSYGYTF
>TRBV4-2|-|TRBJ2-2|once
TGTGCCAGCAGCCCCCGGGGGGCTAGCACCGGGGAGCTGTTTTTT
CASSPRGASTGELFF
>TRBV27|-|TRBJ2-1|-
TGTGCCAGCAGTTTCGGAGACAACCAGTTCTTC
CASSFGDNQFF
>TRBV10-3|-|TRBJ1-1|-
TGTGCCATCGGACAGAACGTGAAAGGCACTGAAGCTTTCTTT
CAIGQNVKGTEAFF